This T cell receptor (beta chain) was recorded in a study of beta chain features in type 1 diabetes. The authors reverse transcribed all of the isolated RNA, so sequencing captured expressed TCRB transcripts. It was found that naive, central memory and regulatory T cell samples averaged approximately 3.5 million reads. TCRdb keeps only in-frame clones here, not all; method: immunoSEQ multiplex PCR. The data hold hundreds of thousands of clones, with around 16% observed a single time. Germline V lookup: CDR1 SGDLS, CDR2 YYNGEE. J gave up 3 bases and V 3 bases, and 3 bases lay outside the gene matches. CDR3 length: 14 residues.

Sequenced: naive CD4+ T cells from blood. J is TRBJ1-1 and V is TRBV9; 9 bases map to TRBD1. The sequence was obtained from a man between 18 and 29 years old in good health. The CDR3 spells CASSEGTGYTEAFF. DNA of the CDR3: TGTGCCAGCAGCGAGGGGACAGGGTACACTGAAGCTTTCTTT.